This TCR beta chain originates from a study of blood T cell repertoires in COVID-19. Study overall: Samples taken during acute and convalescent COVID-19 were collected in the United States, Italy and Spain. T cells, B-cell-depleted T cells, or PBMCs provided the cDNA or gDNA that served as material.

Using immunoSEQ multiplex PCR, the repertoire was profiled, and TCRdb retains in-frame clones only, with some absent. The profile shows more than 200,000 clones, 80% to 95% of them singletons. V lost 4 bases to trimming and J lost 3 bases, with 11 bases between them. Looked up from germline, CDR1 is SGHDT and CDR2 is YYEEEE. This CDR3 region has 14 residues. The sequenced sample consisted of PBMCs or T cells enriched from blood (not recorded which). The chain has TRBV5-6 and TRBJ2-1; no definite D call. This sequence was found in a woman between 18 and 29 years old who had recovered from COVID-19. CDR3 coding DNA: TGTGCCAGCAGCCACCGTGACAACTACAATGAGCAGTTCTTC. Translating gives CASSHRDNYNEQFF.